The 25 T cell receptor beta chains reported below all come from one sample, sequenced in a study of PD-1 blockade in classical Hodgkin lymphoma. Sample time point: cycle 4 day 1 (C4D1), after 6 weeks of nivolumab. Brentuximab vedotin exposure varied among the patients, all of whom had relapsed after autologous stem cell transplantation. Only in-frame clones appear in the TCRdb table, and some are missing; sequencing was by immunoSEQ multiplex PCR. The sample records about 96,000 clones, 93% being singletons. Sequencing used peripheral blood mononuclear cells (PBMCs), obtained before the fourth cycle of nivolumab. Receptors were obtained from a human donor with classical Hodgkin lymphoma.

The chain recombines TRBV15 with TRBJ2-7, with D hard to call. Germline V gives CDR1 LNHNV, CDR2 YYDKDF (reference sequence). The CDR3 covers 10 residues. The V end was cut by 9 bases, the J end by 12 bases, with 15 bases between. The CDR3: CATPYPVPYF. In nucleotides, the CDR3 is TGTGCCACTCCCTACCCAGTGCCGTACTTC.

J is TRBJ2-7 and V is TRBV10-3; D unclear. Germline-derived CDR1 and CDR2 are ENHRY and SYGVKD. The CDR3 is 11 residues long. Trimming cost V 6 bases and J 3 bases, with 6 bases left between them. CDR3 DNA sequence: TGTGCCATCAGAGAGAACTACGAGCAGTACTTC. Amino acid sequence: CAIRENYEQYF.

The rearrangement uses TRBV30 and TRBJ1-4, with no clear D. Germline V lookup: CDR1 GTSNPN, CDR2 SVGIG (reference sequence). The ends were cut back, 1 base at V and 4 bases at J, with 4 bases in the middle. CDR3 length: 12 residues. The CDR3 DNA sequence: TGTGCCTGGAGTGAGATTAATGAAAAACTGTTTTTT. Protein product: CAWSEINEKLFF.

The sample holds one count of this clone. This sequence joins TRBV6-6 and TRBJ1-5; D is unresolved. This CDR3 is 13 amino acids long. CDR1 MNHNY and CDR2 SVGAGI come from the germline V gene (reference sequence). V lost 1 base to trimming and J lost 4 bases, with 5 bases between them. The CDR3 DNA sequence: TGTGCCAGCAGTTACTTGGCTAATCAGCCCCAGCATTTT. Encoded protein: CASSYLANQPQHF.

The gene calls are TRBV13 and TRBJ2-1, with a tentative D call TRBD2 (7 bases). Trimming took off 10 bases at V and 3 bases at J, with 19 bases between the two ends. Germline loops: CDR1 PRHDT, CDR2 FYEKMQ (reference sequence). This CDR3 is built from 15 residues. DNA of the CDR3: TGTGCCACCCCGGAGGGGGGGGGTCTCTACAATGAGCAGTTCTTC. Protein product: CATPEGGGLYNEQFF.

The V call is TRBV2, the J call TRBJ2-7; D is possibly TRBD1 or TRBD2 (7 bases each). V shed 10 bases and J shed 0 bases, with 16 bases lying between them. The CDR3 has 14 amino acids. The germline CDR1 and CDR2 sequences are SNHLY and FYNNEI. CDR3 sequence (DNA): TGTGCCACCCAGCGGGACAGCCCCTCCTACGAGCAGTACTTC. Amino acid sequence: CATQRDSPSYEQYF.

The CDR3 reads CASSWGVGRPQHF. CDR3 sequence (DNA): TGTGCCAGCAGCTGGGGTGTAGGGCGGCCCCAGCATTTT. The gene calls are TRBV5-6 and TRBJ1-5, with D unclear. Per the germline V gene, CDR1 is SGHDT and CDR2 is YYEEEE. Trimming cost V 3 bases and J 9 bases, with 13 bases left between them. This CDR3 contains 13 residues.

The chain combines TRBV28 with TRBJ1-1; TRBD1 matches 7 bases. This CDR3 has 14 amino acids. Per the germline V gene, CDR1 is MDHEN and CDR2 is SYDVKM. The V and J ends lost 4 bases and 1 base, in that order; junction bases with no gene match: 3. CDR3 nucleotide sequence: TGTGCCAGCAGTTCGACAGGGACGAACACTGAAGCTTTCTTT. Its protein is CASSSTGTNTEAFF.

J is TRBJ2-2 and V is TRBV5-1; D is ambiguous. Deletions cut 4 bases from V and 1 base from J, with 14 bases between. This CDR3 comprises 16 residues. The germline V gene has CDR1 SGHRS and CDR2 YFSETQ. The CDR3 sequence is CASSPRGGENTGELFF. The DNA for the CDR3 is TGCGCCAGCAGCCCGCGAGGTGGGGAGAACACCGGGGAGCTGTTTTTT. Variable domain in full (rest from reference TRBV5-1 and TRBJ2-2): KAGVTQTPRYLIKTRGQQVTLSCSPISGHRSVSWYQQTPGQGLQFLFEYFSETQRNKGNFPGRFSGRQFSNSRSEMNVSTLELGDSALYLCASSPRGGENTGELFFGEGSRLTVL.

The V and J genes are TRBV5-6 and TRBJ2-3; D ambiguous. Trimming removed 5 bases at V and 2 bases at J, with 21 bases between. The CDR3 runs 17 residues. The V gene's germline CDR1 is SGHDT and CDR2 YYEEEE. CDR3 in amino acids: CASSRTVRESLTDTQYF. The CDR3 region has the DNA TGTGCCAGCAGTCGGACCGTCCGAGAATCTCTCACAGATACGCAGTATTTT.

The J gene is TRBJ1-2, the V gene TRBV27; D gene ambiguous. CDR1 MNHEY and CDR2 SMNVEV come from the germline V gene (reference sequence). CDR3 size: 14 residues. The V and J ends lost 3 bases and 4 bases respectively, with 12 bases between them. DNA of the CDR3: TGTGCCAGCAGTTTTGACGGATACTCCTATGGCTACACCTTC. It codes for CASSFDGYSYGYTF.

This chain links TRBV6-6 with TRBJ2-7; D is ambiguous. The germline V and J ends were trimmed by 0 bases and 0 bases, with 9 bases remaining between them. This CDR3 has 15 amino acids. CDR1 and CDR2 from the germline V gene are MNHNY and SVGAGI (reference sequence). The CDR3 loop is CASSYSTRTSYEQYF. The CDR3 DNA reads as TGTGCCAGCAGTTACTCGACCAGGACCTCCTACGAGCAGTACTTC.

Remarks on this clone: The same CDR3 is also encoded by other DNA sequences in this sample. The CDR3 sequence is CASSQLTGAYEQYF. CDR3 DNA: TGTGCCAGCAGTCAACTGACAGGGGCCTACGAGCAGTACTTC. V is TRBV7-6 and J is TRBJ2-7, with 8 bases fitting TRBD1. The ends lost 6 bases at V and 2 bases at J; junction bases unmatched: 6. Germline V gene sequence: CDR1 SGHVS, CDR2 FNYEAQ. The CDR3 covers 14 residues.

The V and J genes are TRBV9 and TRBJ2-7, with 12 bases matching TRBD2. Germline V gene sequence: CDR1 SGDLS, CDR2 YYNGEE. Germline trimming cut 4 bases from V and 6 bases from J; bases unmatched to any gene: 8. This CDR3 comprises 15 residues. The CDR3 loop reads CASSLRTSGNSEQYF. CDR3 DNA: TGTGCCAGCAGCTTGAGGACTAGCGGGAATAGCGAGCAGTACTTC.

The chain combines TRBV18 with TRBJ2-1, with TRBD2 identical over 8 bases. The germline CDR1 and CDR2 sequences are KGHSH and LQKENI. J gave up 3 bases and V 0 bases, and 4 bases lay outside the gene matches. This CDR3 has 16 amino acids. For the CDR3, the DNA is TGTGCCAGCTCACCACCGCCCGGGACTAGCTACAATGAGCAGTTCTTC. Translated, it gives CASSPPPGTSYNEQFF.

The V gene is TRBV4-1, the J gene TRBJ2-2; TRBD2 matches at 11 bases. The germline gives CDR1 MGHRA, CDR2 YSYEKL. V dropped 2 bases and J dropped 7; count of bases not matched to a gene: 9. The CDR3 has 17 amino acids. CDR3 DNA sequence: TGCGCCAGCAGCCAACTAGCGGGAGGATTAGGGGGCGGGGAGCTGTTTTTT. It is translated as CASSQLAGGLGGGELFF.

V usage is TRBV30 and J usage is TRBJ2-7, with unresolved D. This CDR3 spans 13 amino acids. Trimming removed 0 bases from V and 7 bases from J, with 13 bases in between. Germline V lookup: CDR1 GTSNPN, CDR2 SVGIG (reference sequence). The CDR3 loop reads CAWSVRWAAEQYF. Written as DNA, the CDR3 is TGTGCCTGGAGTGTACGGTGGGCGGCAGAGCAGTACTTC.

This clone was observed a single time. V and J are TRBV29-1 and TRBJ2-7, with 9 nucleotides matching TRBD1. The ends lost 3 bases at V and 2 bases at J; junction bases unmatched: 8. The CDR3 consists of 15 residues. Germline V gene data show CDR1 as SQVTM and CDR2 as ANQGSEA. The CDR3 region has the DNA TGCAGCGTTGAGCACGGGACAGGGACCCCCTACGAGCAGTACTTC. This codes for CSVEHGTGTPYEQYF.

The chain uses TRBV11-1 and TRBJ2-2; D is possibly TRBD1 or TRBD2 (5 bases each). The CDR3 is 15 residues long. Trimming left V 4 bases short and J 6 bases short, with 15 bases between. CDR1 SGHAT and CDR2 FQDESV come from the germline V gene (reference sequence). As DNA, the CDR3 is TGTGCCAGCAGCTCCTCCCGGGGACCCCCCGGGGAGCTGTTTTTT. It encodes CASSSSRGPPGELFF.

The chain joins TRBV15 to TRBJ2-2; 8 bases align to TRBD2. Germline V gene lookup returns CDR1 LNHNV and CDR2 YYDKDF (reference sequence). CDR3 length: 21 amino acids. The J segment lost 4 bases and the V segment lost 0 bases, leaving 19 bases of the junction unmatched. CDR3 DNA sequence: TGTGCCACCAGCAGAGATGAGCTAGAACTAGCGGTTCGAGAGGGCACCGGGGAGCTGTTTTTT. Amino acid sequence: CATSRDELELAVREGTGELFF.

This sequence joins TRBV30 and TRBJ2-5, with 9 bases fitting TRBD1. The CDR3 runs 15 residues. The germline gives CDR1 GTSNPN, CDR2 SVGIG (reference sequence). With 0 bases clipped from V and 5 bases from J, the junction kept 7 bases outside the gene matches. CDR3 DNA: TGTGCCTGGAGTGTAGGACAGGGGAGTTGGGAGACCCAGTACTTC. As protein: CAWSVGQGSWETQYF.

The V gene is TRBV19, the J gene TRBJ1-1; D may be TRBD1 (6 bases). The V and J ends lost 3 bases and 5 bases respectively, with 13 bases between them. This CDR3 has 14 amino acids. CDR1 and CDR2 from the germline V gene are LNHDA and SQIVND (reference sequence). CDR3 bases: TGTGCCAGTAGTATCGGGGGGGCTGGGACTGAAGCTTTCTTT. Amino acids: CASSIGGAGTEAFF.

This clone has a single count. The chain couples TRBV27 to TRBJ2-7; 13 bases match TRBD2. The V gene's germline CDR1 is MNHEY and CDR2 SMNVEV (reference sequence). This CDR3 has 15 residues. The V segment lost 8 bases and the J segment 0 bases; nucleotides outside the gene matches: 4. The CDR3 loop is CASGTSGTSSYEQYF. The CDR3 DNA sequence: TGTGCCAGCGGGACTAGCGGGACGAGCTCCTACGAGCAGTACTTC.

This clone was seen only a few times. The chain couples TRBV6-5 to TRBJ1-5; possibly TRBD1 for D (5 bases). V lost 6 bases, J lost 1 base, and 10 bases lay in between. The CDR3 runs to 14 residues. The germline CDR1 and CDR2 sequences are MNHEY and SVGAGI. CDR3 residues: CASSRTPSNQPQHF. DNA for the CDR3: TGTGCCAGCAGCAGGACACCGAGCAATCAGCCCCAGCATTTT.

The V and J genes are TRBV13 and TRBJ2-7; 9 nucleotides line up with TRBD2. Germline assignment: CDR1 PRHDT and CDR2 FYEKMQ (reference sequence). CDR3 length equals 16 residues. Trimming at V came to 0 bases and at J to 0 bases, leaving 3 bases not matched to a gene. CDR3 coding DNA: TGTGCCAGCAGCTTAGGTCAAGCGGGAGGCTCCTACGAGCAGTACTTC. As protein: CASSLGQAGGSYEQYF.